A few counts support the clone carrying this TCR beta chain. The CDR3 spans 14 residues. With 8 bases clipped from V and 5 bases from J, the junction kept 5 bases outside the gene matches. CDR1 and CDR2 (germline): MNHNS, SASEGT. The sample is drawn from a study of T cells in Graves' hyperthyroidism and ophthalmopathy. Across the study: Before treatment of any kind, peripheral blood was taken at initial diagnosis.

The source material, RNA transcripts, was used to amplify TCR beta CDR3 regions. With the HTBI primer set, the TCR CDR3 went through a first round of RT-PCR. TCRdb independently ran MiXCR on the multiplex PCR reads; one entry per CDR3 protein. The profile shows 450,000 to 650,000 distinct CDR3 sequences, about 20% of them singletons. Newly diagnosed hyperthyroidism patients aged 18 to 65 years had disease lasting under 2 months. The receptor was derived from a man aged 18 to 29 with Graves' hyperthyroidism. Sequenced: blood. The genes are TRBV6-1 and TRBJ2-5, with 13 bases matching TRBD2. The chain's CDR3 is CASLGLAGEETQYF. The CDR3 DNA is TGTGCCAGCCTCGGACTAGCGGGGGAGGAGACCCAGTACTTC.